Shown below are 18 T cell receptor beta chains from a single sample sequenced in a study of blood T cell repertoires in COVID-19. The protocol was immunoSEQ multiplex PCR, while the TCRdb copy is restricted to in-frame clones and leaves out a portion. The sample records around 260,000 clones, about 85% being singletons. The sequenced material came from peripheral blood. Receptor source: a man between 60 and 75 years old who had recovered from COVID-19.

This clone has just a few counts. The gene calls are TRBV2 and TRBJ2-7; D possibly corresponds to TRBD1 (5 bases). CDR3 size: 16 residues. Germline lookup yields CDR1 SNHLY and CDR2 FYNNEI. The ends were cut back, 4 bases at V and 1 base at J, with 17 bases in the middle. The DNA of the CDR3 is TGTGCCAGCAGTGTCCCGGACCAGGGTCCTTCCTACGAGCAGTACTTC. Amino acids: CASSVPDQGPSYEQYF.

V is TRBV9 and J is TRBJ1-5; no clear D gene. The V end was cut by 4 bases, the J end by 0 bases, with 8 bases between. The CDR3 spans 14 residues. Germline CDR1 reads SGDLS; CDR2 reads YYNGEE. CDR3 sequence reads: CASSSSYSNQPQHF. CDR3 nucleotides: TGTGCCAGCAGCTCTAGCTATAGCAATCAGCCCCAGCATTTT.

The chain has TRBV6-5 and TRBJ2-7; 7 bases agree with TRBD1. The length of the CDR3 is 15 residues. Trimming took 6 bases from V and 2 from J; bases not matched to a gene: 10. Germline V CDR1 and CDR2: MNHEY, SVGAGI. The CDR3 spells CASRSGTAGPYEQYF. CDR3 DNA sequence: TGTGCCAGCAGGAGTGGGACAGCCGGGCCCTACGAGCAGTACTTC.

The J gene is TRBJ1-6, the V gene TRBV5-1; 7 positions match TRBD1. Germline CDR1 is SGHRS and CDR2 is YFSETQ. V was clipped by 1 base and J by 5 bases; unmatched bases: 0. The CDR3 totals 14 residues. The DNA for the CDR3 is TGCGCCAGCAGCTTGACAGGGGATAATTCACCCCTCCACTTT. It encodes CASSLTGDNSPLHF.

V and J are TRBV15 and TRBJ1-1, with D possibly TRBD1 on 5 matching bases. V gave up 4 bases and J gave up 0 bases, with 12 bases separating them. Per germline, CDR1 LNHNV and CDR2 YYDKDF (reference sequence). This CDR3 is 15 amino acids long. CDR3 residues: CATSITGRVNTEAFF. The CDR3 DNA is TGTGCCACCAGCATAACAGGCCGGGTGAACACTGAAGCTTTCTTT. The full variable domain, completed using reference TRBV15 and TRBJ1-1, is DAMVIQNPRYQVTQFGKPVTLSCSQTLNHNVMYWYQQKSSQAPKLLFHYYDKDFNNEADTPDNFQSRRPNTSFCFLDIRSPGLGDTAMYLCATSITGRVNTEAFFGQGTRLTVV.

The gene calls are TRBV18 and TRBJ1-5; TRBD1 matches at 8 bases. The V and J ends lost 6 bases and 4 bases, in that order; junction bases with no gene match: 8. There are 15 residues in the CDR3. Germline CDR1 is KGHSH and CDR2 is LQKENI. In DNA, the CDR3 is TGTGCCAGCTCCCCCGGACAGGGAGGTAATCAGCCCCAGCATTTT. This translates into CASSPGQGGNQPQHF.

Note on this clone: Other DNA variants within this sample encode the same CDR3. V usage is TRBV18 and J usage is TRBJ2-5; 10 bases are a match to TRBD2. This CDR3 region has 14 residues. CDR1 and CDR2 from the germline V gene are KGHSH and LQKENI. The V gene end was trimmed by 3 bases and the J gene end by 2 bases; junction bases not matched to a gene: 0. The CDR3: CASSPSGGQETQYF. In nucleotides, the CDR3 is TGTGCCAGCTCACCTAGCGGGGGGCAAGAGACCCAGTACTTC.

The V and J genes are TRBV12-3 or TRBV12-4 and TRBJ2-7; D remains ambiguous. The CDR3 is 13 amino acids. Trimming cost V 6 bases and J 3 bases, with 12 bases left between them. For the CDR3, the DNA is TGTGCCAGCAGGGCGTCGGGTGTCTACGAGCAGTACTTC. Translation: CASRASGVYEQYF.

The CDR3 spells CASSDRFSNQETQYF. The DNA for the CDR3 is TGTGCCAGCAGTGATCGGTTCTCGAATCAAGAGACCCAGTACTTC. The rearrangement links TRBV2 to TRBJ2-5, with D unclear. Trimming stripped 3 bases from V and 2 bases from J, with 13 bases between. Germline loops: CDR1 SNHLY, CDR2 FYNNEI. There are 15 residues in the CDR3. Full variable domain (remainder filled in from reference TRBV2 and TRBJ2-5): EPEVTQTPSHQVTQMGQEVILRCVPISNHLYFYWYRQILGQKVEFLVSFYNNEISEKSEIFDDQFSVERPDGSNFTLKIRSTKLEDSAMYFCASSDRFSNQETQYFGPGTRLLVL.

The chain joins TRBV10-3 to TRBJ1-1; 11 bases are a match to TRBD1. After removal of 6 bases from V and 6 bases from J, the junction contained 6 bases not matched to a gene. Germline V gene lookup returns CDR1 ENHRY and CDR2 SYGVKD. This CDR3 comprises 14 residues. The CDR3 loop reads CAISWTGGLSEAFF. CDR3 coding DNA: TGTGCCATCAGCTGGACAGGGGGCTTGTCTGAAGCTTTCTTT.

The genes are TRBV5-4 and TRBJ1-4, with TRBD1 as a possible D gene (6 bases). The CDR3 sequence is 14 residues long. Between the trimmed V and J ends, which lost 3 bases and 1 base, there was a span of 7 bases. Germline V gene sequence: CDR1 SGHNT, CDR2 YYREEE (reference sequence). Here the CDR3 reads CASSSGQTNEKLFF. CDR3 coding DNA: TGTGCCAGCAGCTCGGGACAAACTAATGAAAAACTGTTTTTT.

This chain joins TRBV7-8 and TRBJ1-1; D call uncertain. The germline V gene has CDR1 SGHVS and CDR2 FQNEAQ. The length of the CDR3 is 16 residues. DNA of the CDR3: TGTTCCGTAGTAGAGGCCGCCGTTTCCATGAACACTGAAGCTTTCTTT. This sequence encodes CSVVEAAVSMNTEAFF.

This clone was picked up a small number of times. The chain uses TRBV5-1 and TRBJ2-3, with D possibly matching TRBD2 (6 bases). Germline CDR1 and CDR2: SGHRS and YFSETQ. The CDR3 length is 16 residues. Trimming stripped 6 bases from V and 0 bases from J, with 17 bases between. The CDR3 region is CASTSSWRGSTDTQYF. CDR3 in DNA: TGCGCCAGCACCTCCAGCTGGCGGGGAAGCACAGATACGCAGTATTTT.

This chain links TRBV7-2 with TRBJ2-3, with D unclear. CDR1 and CDR2 (germline): SGHTA, FQGNSA. V was cut by 6 bases and J by 4 bases, with 8 bases left in between. The CDR3 consists of 12 residues. The CDR3 bases are TGTGCCAGCAGTTTGACTCCAGATACGCAGTATTTT. It encodes CASSLTPDTQYF.

This chain uses TRBV11-2 with TRBJ2-3; 7 nucleotides align to TRBD2. The V gene end was trimmed by 1 base and the J gene end by 7 bases; junction bases not matched to a gene: 8. Germline loops: CDR1 SGHAT, CDR2 FQNNGV. CDR3 size: 15 residues. The CDR3 DNA sequence: TGTGCCAGCAGCTTAGGCCTAGCGGACCGCAATACGCAGTATTTT. It codes for CASSLGLADRNTQYF.

CDR3 sequence reads: CANDSYSNQPQHF. The DNA for the CDR3 is TGTGCCAACGACAGTTATAGCAATCAGCCCCAGCATTTT. The chain employs TRBV10-3 and TRBJ1-5; D is possibly TRBD1 (5 bases). Trimming pared 10 bases from V and 0 bases from J, leaving 10 bases between. The CDR3 totals 13 residues. Germline V gene sequence: CDR1 ENHRY, CDR2 SYGVKD.

The J gene is TRBJ2-7, the V gene TRBV30, with 9 nucleotides matching TRBD1. In germline, CDR1 is GTSNPN, CDR2 SVGIG (reference sequence). V gave up 3 bases and J gave up 0 bases; unmatched junction bases: 6. This CDR3 region has 15 residues. The CDR3 region has the DNA TGTGCCTGGAGCCCGGGACAGGGATTCTCCTACGAGCAGTACTTC. Translating gives CAWSPGQGFSYEQYF. The variable domain in full, with the rest retrieved from reference TRBV30 and TRBJ2-7, is SQTIHQWPATLVQPVGSPLSLECTVEGTSNPNLYWYRQAAGRGLQLLFYSVGIGQISSEVPQNLSASRPQDRQFILSSKKLLLSDSGFYLCAWSPGQGFSYEQYFGPGTRLTVT.

The V gene is TRBV4-2, the J gene TRBJ1-3; TRBD1 might be the D (6 bases). Deletions cut 1 base from V and 4 bases from J, with 11 bases between. The CDR3 has 15 residues. CDR1 is LGHNA and CDR2 is YNFKEQ in the germline V gene. The CDR3 DNA sequence: TGTGCCAGCAGCCAAGTATCAGGGGCAGGAAACACCATATATTTT. Protein: CASSQVSGAGNTIYF.